A selection of T cell receptor beta chains follows, all from one sample in a study of T cell repertoires in cytomegalovirus infection. These TCRs are of unknown antigen specificity. TCRdb processed the reads anew with MiXCR; each CDR3 protein has one entry. Of fewer than 150,000 distinct CDR3 sequences listed, over 25% are singletons. The starting material was CD8+ T cells from cultured PBMCs, obtained from culture after CMV antigen stimulation. The receptors shown here come from a human donor in good health (CMV status not recorded). Some clones in this sample may be carry-over from other donors' samples. Both conserved end residues are part of each CDR3. Each record gives: clone size, J gene, D gene, V gene, CDR3 protein, CDR3 DNA. D genes are given only for firm matches. Only part of the rows carry a size: once, few, many, or a class if the clone is expanded.

>few|TRBJ1-5|-|TRBV19
CASSAYAGAGNQPQHF
TGTGCCAGTAGTGCGTATGCGGGGGCGGGCAATCAGCCCCAGCATTTT
>few|TRBJ2-7|-|TRBV12-3/TRBV12-4
CASRPAFSYEQYF
TGTGCCAGCAGGCCAGCCTTTTCCTACGAGCAGTACTTC
>-|TRBJ2-2|-|TRBV29-1
CSGRVVMTGELFF
TGCAGCGGGAGAGTAGTGATGACCGGGGAGCTGTTTTTT
>-|TRBJ1-1|-|TRBV19
CASSMYTEAFF
TGTGCCAGTAGTATGTACACTGAAGCTTTCTTT
>medium-sized|TRBJ1-6|-|TRBV4-1
CASSQAGANSPLHF
TGCGCCAGCAGCCAAGCCGGAGCAAATTCACCCCTCCACTTT
>-|TRBJ2-1|-|TRBV6-1
CASSPVFTGGDDEQFF
TGTGCCAGCAGTCCGGTTTTTACAGGGGGGGACGATGAGCAGTTCTTC
>many|TRBJ1-5|-|TRBV19
CASSIDGYQPQHF
TGTGCCAGTAGTATAGATGGCTATCAGCCCCAGCATTTT
>-|TRBJ2-7|TRBD1|TRBV18
CASSPTGGSYEQYF
TGTGCCAGCTCACCAACAGGGGGAAGCTACGAGCAGTACTTC
>few|TRBJ1-4|TRBD1|TRBV7-9
CASAGRTGIDEKLFF
TGTGCCAGCGCGGGCAGGACAGGGATCGATGAAAAACTGTTTTTT
>-|TRBJ2-7|TRBD2|TRBV28
CASSSGRVHYEQYF
TGTGCCAGCAGTTCCGGGAGGGTACACTACGAGCAGTACTTC
>-|TRBJ1-3|-|TRBV5-1
CASSSGGTLSGNTIYF
TGCGCCAGCAGCTCGGGAGGGACCCTCTCTGGAAACACCATATATTTT
>-|TRBJ1-5|TRBD1|TRBV4-1
CASSQGRQGQPQHF
TGCGCCAGCAGCCAAGGGAGACAGGGCCAGCCCCAGCATTTT
>-|TRBJ1-3|-|TRBV3-1
CASSQDTGDGNTIYF
TGTGCCAGCAGCCAAGATACGGGGGATGGAAACACCATATATTTT
>many|TRBJ1-1|-|TRBV12-3/TRBV12-4
CASSLVGGTEAFF
TGTGCCAGCAGCTTAGTGGGGGGCACTGAAGCTTTCTTT
>many|TRBJ2-2|TRBD2|TRBV7-8
CASSFTSGLTGELFF
TGTGCCAGCAGCTTTACTAGCGGACTCACCGGGGAGCTGTTTTTT
>-|TRBJ2-7|-|TRBV12-3/TRBV12-4
CASSLGSTDAYEQYF
TGTGCCAGCAGTTTGGGTTCGACGGACGCCTACGAGCAGTACTTC
>few|TRBJ1-2|-|TRBV7-6
CASSQTLNYGYTF
TGTGCCAGCAGCCAAACGTTAAACTATGGCTACACCTTC
>-|TRBJ1-3|-|TRBV4-1
CASSLSYSASGNTIYF
TGCGCCAGCAGCCTAAGCTATAGCGCCTCTGGAAACACCATATATTTT
>few|TRBJ2-5|-|TRBV7-8
CASSPQGTHQETQYF
TGTGCCAGCAGCCCACAGGGCACCCATCAAGAGACCCAGTACTTC
>few|TRBJ2-5|-|TRBV11-2
CASSLVGRGLETQYF
TGTGCCAGCAGCTTAGTGGGGAGGGGGCTCGAGACCCAGTACTTC
>-|TRBJ1-2|-|TRBV6-1
CASSAGGFYGYTF
TGTGCCAGCAGTGCCGGAGGGTTCTATGGCTACACCTTT
>-|TRBJ2-1|TRBD2|TRBV28
CASSSPRTGYGAGGINEQFF
TGTGCCAGCAGTTCACCCCGGACAGGGTATGGAGCGGGGGGGATCAATGAGCAGTTCTTC
>-|TRBJ2-7|-|TRBV19
CASSFTGSYEQYF
TGTGCCAGTAGTTTTACAGGGTCCTACGAGCAGTACTTC
>many|TRBJ1-5|-|TRBV7-2
CASSLEYPPGEQPQHF
TGTGCCAGCAGCTTAGAATACCCCCCAGGGGAACAGCCCCAGCATTTT
>few|TRBJ2-5|-|TRBV7-2
CASSSTDLIGWVQETQYF
TGTGCCAGCAGCTCCACGGACCTCATCGGGTGGGTCCAAGAGACCCAGTACTTC
>many|TRBJ1-5|-|TRBV7-2
CASSQGLTSWAQPQHF
TGTGCCAGCAGCCAAGGTCTCACCAGCTGGGCCCAGCCCCAGCATTTT
>many|TRBJ2-7|-|TRBV7-2
CASSFGTTEQYF
TGTGCCAGCAGCTTCGGGACCACAGAGCAGTACTTC
>-|TRBJ2-6|-|TRBV19
CASSISGVGANVLTF
TGTGCCAGTAGTATCTCGGGGGTAGGGGCCAACGTCCTGACTTTC
>few|TRBJ2-1|TRBD2|TRBV12-3/TRBV12-4
CASSSGGGVNEQFF
TGTGCCAGCAGTTCGGGGGGGGGAGTCAATGAGCAGTTCTTC